These T cell receptor beta chains were read from a single sample in a study of CD8 T cells in ankylosing spondylitis. TCRdb analysed the 5' RACE reads with MiXCR anew, one entry per CDR3 protein. Among about 140,000 distinct CDR3 sequences, approximately 10% were seen once, and the ten largest hold roughly 4%. What was sequenced was blood, either unsorted or a sorted T cell fraction (not recorded which). These TCRs come from a female donor with ankylosing spondylitis or in good health (not recorded which). The CDR3 runs from the conserved cysteine through the conserved F or W. D genes are given only for firm matches. Only some rows state a clone size, as once, few, many or a class for expanded clones.

clone_size	v_call	j_call	d_call	cdr3_nt	cdr3_aa
many	TRBV20-1	TRBJ2-7	.	TGCAGTGCGCAACCTGACGCGGTCTCCTACGAGCAGTACTTC	CSAQPDAVSYEQYF
many	TRBV24-1	TRBJ2-7	.	TGTGCCACCAGTGTATCGGGGATCGAGCAGTACTTC	CATSVSGIEQYF
.	TRBV7-8	TRBJ2-1	.	TGTGCCGGCAGCCAGGAAGCCCGGTCGTACAATGAGCAGTTCTTC	CAGSQEARSYNEQFF
many	TRBV20-1	TRBJ2-3	TRBD2	TGCAGTGCTCCCCTTAAGGCGGGAGTAGCAGATACGCAGTATTTT	CSAPLKAGVADTQYF
.	TRBV15	TRBJ2-7	TRBD1	TGTGCCACCAGCAGAGTTCCGGGACAGACGTACGAGCAGTACTTC	CATSRVPGQTYEQYF
many	TRBV11-2	TRBJ2-7	TRBD2	TGTGCCAGCAGCCCGAGGACTAGCGGGAGCCCCAGGTCCTACGAGCAGTACTTC	CASSPRTSGSPRSYEQYF
many	TRBV12-3/TRBV12-4	TRBJ2-1	.	TGTGCCAGCAGCCCCACCCGAGGCATCGGCTGGGAGCAGTTCTTC	CASSPTRGIGWEQFF
many	TRBV20-1	TRBJ1-1	TRBD1	TGCAGTGCGCCGGACAGGGCCACTGAAGCTTTCTTT	CSAPDRATEAFF
many	TRBV6-1	TRBJ2-7	.	TGTGCCAGCAAGAACCGGAGGGAACGGGCTGGCGAGCAGTACTTC	CASKNRRERAGEQYF
.	TRBV7-9	TRBJ2-1	.	TGTGCCAGCAGCTTTGGAGGGAGTCGGGACAATGAGCAGTTCTTC	CASSFGGSRDNEQFF
many	TRBV12-3/TRBV12-4	TRBJ2-5	TRBD2	TGTGCCAGCAGTCCCAGCCTAGCGGGAGGGGGAGAAAAGACCCAGTACTTC	CASSPSLAGGGEKTQYF
many	TRBV6-6	TRBJ1-4	.	TGTGCCAGCAGTTACGGGTCGAATGAAAAACTGTTTTTT	CASSYGSNEKLFF
many	TRBV20-1	TRBJ2-1	TRBD2	TGCAGTGCTGCCAGACGACTAGCGGGTAACAATGAGCAGTTCTTC	CSAARRLAGNNEQFF
.	TRBV2	TRBJ2-7	.	TGTGCCAGCAGTGGCGGGCTAATACTCTACGAGCAGTACTTC	CASSGGLILYEQYF
few	TRBV7-8	TRBJ2-1	TRBD1	TGTGCCAGCAGCTTGGTGTCCGGGACAGGGGGCTACAATGAGCAGTTCTTC	CASSLVSGTGGYNEQFF
.	TRBV2	TRBJ2-1	TRBD2	TGTGCCAGCAGTGAGGGTCCAGCGGGGGGGCGCTGGTACAATGAGCAGTTCTTC	CASSEGPAGGRWYNEQFF
few	TRBV5-1	TRBJ2-3	.	TGCGCCAGCAGCTTGGGGCTAGAGACAGATACGCAGTATTTT	CASSLGLETDTQYF
once	TRBV9	TRBJ1-5	TRBD1	TGTGCCAGCAGCGTCGACAGGGATCGCTGCAATCAGCCCCGGCATTTT	CASSVDRDRCNQPRHF
few	TRBV5-1	TRBJ2-4	TRBD1	TGCGCCAGCAGCTTCAGGGGGCTTCCCCCAACAAACATTCAGTACTTC	CASSFRGLPPTNIQYF
.	TRBV2	TRBJ1-5	TRBD1	TGTGCCACCACTTCGGACAGGGCAAACAATCAGCCCCAGCATTTT	CATTSDRANNQPQHF
many	TRBV5-1	TRBJ1-1	.	TGCGCCAGCAGCTTTGCCCGACCAGTCCTGAACACTGAAGCTTTCTTT	CASSFARPVLNTEAFF
.	TRBV3-1	TRBJ2-2	.	TGTGCCAGCAGCCAACCAGGGAGCACCGGGGAGCTGTTTTTT	CASSQPGSTGELFF
.	TRBV5-1	TRBJ2-1	TRBD1	TGTGCCAGCAGCTTGGAAGGGGGCACCTACAATGTGCAGTTCTTC	CASSLEGGTYNVQFF
many	TRBV5-1	TRBJ1-3	.	TGCGCCAGCAGCGACGGGCCCTCTGGAAACACCATATATTTT	CASSDGPSGNTIYF
many	TRBV29-1	TRBJ1-1	.	TGCAGCGTTACGACAGGCCTGAACACTGAAGCTTTCTTT	CSVTTGLNTEAFF
many	TRBV20-1	TRBJ1-5	.	TGCAGTGCTAGAGAAGGGTCGGGTGGAATCCAGCCCCAGCATTTT	CSAREGSGGIQPQHF
.	TRBV5-1	TRBJ2-2	.	TGCGCCAGCAGATCGGCGGGGACTGCCGGGGAGCTGTTTTTT	CASRSAGTAGELFF
.	TRBV29-1	TRBJ1-2	.	TGCAGCGTTGATTCCGACTATGGCTACACCTTC	CSVDSDYGYTF
many	TRBV7-3	TRBJ1-1	.	TGTGCCAGCAGCTTAGTAGGGGCCCTGAACACTGAAGCTTTCTTT	CASSLVGALNTEAFF
many	TRBV5-1	TRBJ1-6	.	TGCGCCAGCAGCGACAGCCCTAATTCACCCCTCCACTTT	CASSDSPNSPLHF
many	TRBV6-5	TRBJ1-1	.	TGTGCCAGCAGTTTCAGGGGAGGCACTGAAGCTTTCTTT	CASSFRGGTEAFF
.	TRBV11-2	TRBJ2-1	TRBD2	TGTGCCAGCAGCTTAGAAGGTCTAGCGGGTTTCAGCTCCTACAATGAGCAGTTCTTC	CASSLEGLAGFSSYNEQFF
many	TRBV29-1	TRBJ1-5	.	TGCAGCGTTGAGTGGGGAGTCAATCAGCCCCAGCATTTT	CSVEWGVNQPQHF
many	TRBV29-1	TRBJ2-1	TRBD2	TGCAGCCCTCAGGGCCCCGGGACTAGCGGATACAATGAGCAGTTCTTC	CSPQGPGTSGYNEQFF
many	TRBV12-3/TRBV12-4	TRBJ1-2	.	TGTGCCAGCAGCGAGCCCTCAAGGCACAACTATGGCTACACCTTC	CASSEPSRHNYGYTF
many	TRBV12-3/TRBV12-4	TRBJ2-2	.	TGTGCCAGCATGGCCGGGGAGCTGTTTTTT	CASMAGELFF
.	TRBV11-2	TRBJ1-2	.	TGTGCCAGCAGCTTAGGGTCCGGACGGACGCACGGCTACACCTTC	CASSLGSGRTHGYTF
.	TRBV10-3	TRBJ1-1	.	TGTGCCATCAGTGCCTCAGGGGAAGGCACTGAAGCTTTCTTT	CAISASGEGTEAFF
many	TRBV4-2	TRBJ2-7	TRBD1	TGTGCCAGCAGCCCCGGACAGGGCCTCTCCTACGAGCAGTACTTC	CASSPGQGLSYEQYF
few	TRBV29-1	TRBJ2-3	.	TGCAGCGCCTCGCCGGAGGATACGCAGTATTTT	CSASPEDTQYF
many	TRBV5-6	TRBJ2-2	.	TGTGCCAGCAGCTTCGACCAAAACACCGGGGAGCTGTTTTTT	CASSFDQNTGELFF
many	TRBV12-3/TRBV12-4	TRBJ1-5	TRBD1	TGTGCCAGCAGTCGGGACAGACCGAATCAGCCCCAGCATTTT	CASSRDRPNQPQHF
many	TRBV4-1	TRBJ1-3	.	TGCGCCAGCAGCCAAGTGACTGGAAACACCATATATTTT	CASSQVTGNTIYF
many	TRBV2	TRBJ1-3	.	TGTGCCACCACCTCAGGACCCGGAAACACCATATATTTT	CATTSGPGNTIYF
few	TRBV29-1	TRBJ1-2	.	TGCAGCGTGGAGGCGGGGGGCAATGGCTACACCTTC	CSVEAGGNGYTF
many	TRBV19	TRBJ1-1	.	TGTGCCAGTAGTGGGGTCAGTCACACTGAAGCTTTCTTT	CASSGVSHTEAFF
.	TRBV29-1	TRBJ1-3	.	TGCAGCGTCGACAGTCCCTCTGGAAACACCATATATTTT	CSVDSPSGNTIYF
many	TRBV11-2	TRBJ2-7	.	TGTGCCAGCAGCTTAGATCCACCCTACGAGCAGTACTTC	CASSLDPPYEQYF